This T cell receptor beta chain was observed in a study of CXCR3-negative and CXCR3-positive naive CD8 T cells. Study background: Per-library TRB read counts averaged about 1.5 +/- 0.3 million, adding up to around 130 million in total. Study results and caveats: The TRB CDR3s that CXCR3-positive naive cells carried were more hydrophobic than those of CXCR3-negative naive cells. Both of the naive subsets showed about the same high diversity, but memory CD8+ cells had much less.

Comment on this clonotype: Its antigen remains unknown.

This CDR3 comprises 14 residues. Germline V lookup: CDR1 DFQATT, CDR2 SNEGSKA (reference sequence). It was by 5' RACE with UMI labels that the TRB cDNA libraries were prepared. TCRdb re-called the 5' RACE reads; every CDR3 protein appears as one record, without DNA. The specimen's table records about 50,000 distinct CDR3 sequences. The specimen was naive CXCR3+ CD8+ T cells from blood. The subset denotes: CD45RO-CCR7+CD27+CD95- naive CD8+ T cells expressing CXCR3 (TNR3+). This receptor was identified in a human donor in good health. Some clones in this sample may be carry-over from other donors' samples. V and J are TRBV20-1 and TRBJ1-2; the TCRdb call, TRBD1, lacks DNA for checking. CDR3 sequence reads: CSARAQGSETGYTF.